These 20 T cell receptor beta chains came from one sample sequenced in a study of CD8+ T cells in alopecia areata. Extraction and reverse transcription of RNA yielded cDNA as the sequencing template. Libraries were prepared by immunoSEQ multiplex PCR; TCRdb keeps only in-frame clonotypes and omits some of them. The data show 140,000 to 150,000 clones, around 47% seen once. The sequencing input was CD4+ T cells sorted from blood. These receptors came from a human donor with alopecia areata.

The chain combines TRBV30 with TRBJ2-6, with D hard to call. Deletions cut 3 bases from V and 0 bases from J, with 3 bases between. The CDR3 spans 13 residues. Germline CDR1 and CDR2: GTSNPN and SVGIG (reference sequence). CDR3 residues: CAWRDSGANVLTF. The CDR3 nucleotides read TGTGCCTGGAGGGACTCTGGGGCCAACGTCCTGACTTTC.

A few counts support this clone. As DNA, the CDR3 is TGCGCCAGCAGCCAAGTTATAGGCGGCAGGGAAGAGACCCAGTACTTC. Its protein product is CASSQVIGGREETQYF. This chain uses TRBV4-1 with TRBJ2-5; a weak D match, TRBD1 (5 bases). CDR1 is MGHRA, CDR2 YSYEKL, per germline. This CDR3 is built from 16 residues. With 1 base removed from V and 3 bases from J, the gap between germline ends came to 15 bases.

The chain uses TRBV29-1 and TRBJ2-4, with D possibly matching TRBD1 (6 bases). Trimming stripped 6 bases from V and 7 bases from J, with 16 bases between. The germline V gene encodes CDR1 SQVTM and CDR2 ANQGSEA. The CDR3 contains 13 residues. The CDR3 here is CSVVQGGANIQYF. The CDR3 DNA reads as TGCAGCGTGGTACAGGGTGGAGCGAACATTCAGTACTTC.

This chain joins TRBV30 and TRBJ2-7; the match to TRBD1 covers 7 bases. The CDR3 extends over 14 amino acids. With V trimmed by 3 bases and J by 1 base, 6 bases remained unmatched. Per the germline V gene, CDR1 is GTSNPN and CDR2 is SVGIG (reference sequence). The CDR3 nucleotides read TGTGCCTGGAGCCTGACAGGGCCTTCCTACGAGCAGTACTTC. This sequence encodes CAWSLTGPSYEQYF.

V and J are TRBV7-9 and TRBJ2-5, with D hard to call. CDR3 length: 13 residues. Trimming stripped 1 base from V and 5 bases from J, with 8 bases between. Germline assignment: CDR1 SEHNR and CDR2 FQNEAQ (reference sequence). Here the CDR3 reads CASSLVFGETQYF. CDR3 in DNA: TGTGCCAGCAGCTTAGTATTCGGGGAGACCCAGTACTTC.

This clone was seen only a few times. CDR3 region: CASSQDRGDDEQYF. CDR3 nucleotides: TGTGCCAGCTCACAGGACAGGGGTGACGACGAGCAGTACTTC. The chain employs TRBV18 and TRBJ2-7, with TRBD1 matching over 9 bases. Per the germline V gene, CDR1 is KGHSH and CDR2 is LQKENI. V gave up 4 bases and J gave up 5 bases; unmatched junction bases: 6. This CDR3 has 14 residues.

The chain links TRBV2 to TRBJ2-1; D gene uncertain. The V gene's germline CDR1 is SNHLY and CDR2 FYNNEI. The CDR3 is 15 residues long. Trimming removed 0 bases from V and 9 bases from J, with 15 bases in between. The CDR3, as DNA: TGTGCCAGCAGTGAAGCGCTTGTTAGAATGGGTGAGCAGTTCTTC. Encoded protein: CASSEALVRMGEQFF. Looking up the rest from reference TRBV2 and TRBJ2-1 gives the full variable domain: EPEVTQTPSHQVTQMGQEVILRCVPISNHLYFYWYRQILGQKVEFLVSFYNNEISEKSEIFDDQFSVERPDGSNFTLKIRSTKLEDSAMYFCASSEALVRMGEQFFGPGTRLTVL.

The chain joins TRBV29-1 to TRBJ1-2, with TRBD1 as a possible D gene (6 bases). There are 13 residues in the CDR3. Germline V CDR1 and CDR2: SQVTM, ANQGSEA. Trimming removed 4 bases at V and 3 bases at J, with 12 bases between. DNA of the CDR3: TGCAGCGTTGCTAGCGGGACACACTATGGCTACACCTTC. Translating gives CSVASGTHYGYTF.

This clone appeared a few times. The chain combines TRBV28 with TRBJ2-1, with 10 positions matching TRBD2. This CDR3 has 13 amino acids. Trimming removed 7 bases from V and 7 bases from J; junction bases left unmatched: 4. Germline V gene data show CDR1 as MDHEN and CDR2 as SYDVKM. DNA of the CDR3: TGTGCCAGCATAGCGGGAGGTGGGAATGAGCAGTTCTTC. Encoded protein: CASIAGGGNEQFF.

The V and J genes are TRBV20-1 and TRBJ2-3; TRBD1 is a possible D gene (6 bases). Germline lookup yields CDR1 DFQATT and CDR2 SNEGSKA (reference sequence). The V end lost 6 bases, the J end lost 9 bases, and 13 bases lay between the germline ends. CDR3 size: 11 residues. This CDR3 is CSALTGNTQYF. In DNA, the CDR3 is TGCAGTGCCCTAACAGGGAACACGCAGTATTTT.

The chain carries TRBV2 and TRBJ1-1, with 7 bases that match TRBD1. Trimming at V came to 3 bases and at J to 4 bases, leaving 8 bases not matched to a gene. In germline, CDR1 is SNHLY, CDR2 FYNNEI. This CDR3 has 15 amino acids. CDR3 protein: CASSDLPGGVTEAFF. The CDR3 DNA reads as TGTGCCAGCAGTGACCTCCCAGGGGGAGTCACTGAAGCTTTCTTT. Combining the CDR3 with reference TRBV2 and TRBJ1-1 gives the whole variable domain EPEVTQTPSHQVTQMGQEVILRCVPISNHLYFYWYRQILGQKVEFLVSFYNNEISEKSEIFDDQFSVERPDGSNFTLKIRSTKLEDSAMYFCASSDLPGGVTEAFFGQGTRLTVV.

The chain carries TRBV5-1 and TRBJ1-2; no reliable D call. CDR1 and CDR2 from the germline V gene are SGHRS and YFSETQ. This CDR3 is 13 amino acids long. With 7 bases removed from V and 8 bases from J, the gap between germline ends came to 18 bases. CDR3 in DNA: TGCGCCAGCTCCCCGGGAATTAATGACGGCTACACCTTC. Residues: CASSPGINDGYTF.

The chain couples TRBV4-2 to TRBJ2-3; the D is unclear. The CDR3 loop spans 13 amino acids. The V end lost 3 bases, the J end lost 0 bases, and 4 bases lay between the germline ends. CDR1 and CDR2 (germline): LGHNA, YNFKEQ. CDR3 sequence: CASSQQSTDTQYF. DNA of the CDR3: TGTGCCAGCAGCCAGCAGAGCACAGATACGCAGTATTTT.

The genes are TRBV4-1 and TRBJ2-1; D gene uncertain. The germline V gene encodes CDR1 MGHRA and CDR2 YSYEKL. Trimming took 0 bases from V and 7 from J, leaving 19 bases between them. The CDR3 totals 17 residues. CDR3 residues: CASSQEHFVSLGNEQFF. In DNA, the CDR3 is TGCGCCAGCAGCCAAGAACATTTTGTCTCGTTAGGTAATGAGCAGTTCTTC.

The rearrangement joins TRBV5-1 to TRBJ2-5; D is perhaps TRBD2 (6 bases). The CDR3 extends over 15 amino acids. Germline assignment: CDR1 SGHRS and CDR2 YFSETQ. The V end lost 3 bases, the J end lost 5 bases, and 17 bases lay between the germline ends. The CDR3 is CASSSGTLSRETQYF. CDR3 in DNA: TGCGCCAGCAGCTCCGGGACTCTATCGAGGGAGACCCAGTACTTC.

This clone was picked up many times. This chain uses TRBV18 with TRBJ2-1, with a tentative D call TRBD2 (5 bases). The CDR3 is 14 residues long. CDR1 is KGHSH, CDR2 LQKENI, per germline. V was cut by 0 bases and J by 10 bases, with 13 bases left in between. CDR3 protein: CASSPPRVAREQFF. The CDR3 DNA reads TGTGCCAGCTCACCACCGAGGGTGGCCCGCGAGCAGTTCTTC.

The V gene is TRBV29-1, the J gene TRBJ1-2; no clear D. The CDR3 is 11 residues long. V was pared by 4 bases and J by 4 bases, with 7 bases between. The germline V gene has CDR1 SQVTM and CDR2 ANQGSEA. In DNA, the CDR3 is TGCAGCGTTGCTCCCGGCTATGGCTACACCTTC. Translation gives CSVAPGYGYTF. Full variable domain (rest looked up from reference TRBV29-1 and TRBJ1-2): SAVISQKPSRDICQRGTSLTIQCQVDSQVTMMFWYRQQPGQSLTLIATANQGSEATYESGFVIDKFPISRPNLTFSTLTVSNMSPEDSSIYLCSVAPGYGYTFGSGTRLTVV.

The V gene is TRBV2, the J gene TRBJ2-3; tentative D call: TRBD2 (6 bases). V was pared by 4 bases and J by 6 bases, with 11 bases between. The germline gives CDR1 SNHLY, CDR2 FYNNEI. The CDR3 is made up of 13 amino acids. The CDR3 is CASSGLGLDTQYF. In nucleotides, the CDR3 is TGTGCCAGCAGTGGACTAGGCCTGGATACGCAGTATTTT.

The genes are TRBV5-1 and TRBJ2-1; D not resolved. Per germline, CDR1 SGHRS and CDR2 YFSETQ. The length of the CDR3 is 11 residues. Trimming removed 2 bases at V and 5 bases at J, with 2 bases between. CDR3 loop: CASSLHNEQFF. The CDR3 region has the DNA TGCGCCAGCAGCTTACACAATGAGCAGTTCTTC.

This clone was observed a handful of times. J is TRBJ2-3 and V is TRBV5-1; 7 bases are a match to TRBD1. Germline-derived CDR1 and CDR2 are SGHRS and YFSETQ. The CDR3 length is 14 residues. After removal of 1 base from V and 4 bases from J, the junction contained 3 bases not matched to a gene. CDR3 in amino acids: CASSLTGVPDTQYF. As DNA, the CDR3 is TGCGCCAGCAGCTTGACAGGGGTCCCAGATACGCAGTATTTT.